This T cell receptor (beta chain) was sequenced in a study of somatic mutations in cytotoxic T cells in rheumatoid arthritis. Looking at the study overall: Before any treatment began, more than 25 ml EDTA peripheral blood was collected from patients right after diagnosis. Purity of nearly 100% was reached when some V beta antibody-stained T-cell populations were flow-sorted, including V beta1+ cells sequenced for TCRB.

Trimming took 5 bases from V and 0 from J, leaving 5 bases between them. Per the germline V gene, CDR1 is MNHEY and CDR2 is SMNVEV (reference sequence). The CDR3 loop spans 13 amino acids. This clone appeared a few times. Its matching antigen is unknown. Generated by immunoSEQ multiplex PCR, the TCRdb table keeps only in-frame clones and is missing some. Here the sample spans some 20,000 clones, roughly 80% being singletons. Findings and limits, study-wide: Greater age accompanied higher CD8+ clonality in rheumatoid arthritis patients, a pattern that was absent in healthy controls.

The rearrangement links TRBV27 to TRBJ1-5; D is unresolved. Sequenced: CD8+ T cells sorted from blood. The sequence was obtained from an adult with rheumatoid arthritis. CDR3 sequence reads: CASSRNSNQPQHF. The CDR3 coding sequence is TGTGCCAGCAGTAGAAATAGCAATCAGCCCCAGCATTTT.